This T cell receptor (beta chain) was captured in a study of Graves' ophthalmopathy and Graves' hyperthyroidism. V was pared by 2 bases and J by 4 bases, with 10 bases of the junction left unmatched. Germline CDR1 is ENHRY and CDR2 is SYGVKD. The CDR3 is 16 residues long. From RNA, the CDR3 regions of TCR beta chains were amplified and sequenced. An initial RT-PCR round employing HTBI primers preceded a second-round multiplex PCR. In TCRdb, the multiplex PCR reads were re-called with MiXCR into one record per CDR3 protein. The sample consists of over a million distinct CDR3 sequences, about 40% of them appearing once. General study points: The model reached just under 71% sensitivity and roughly 72% specificity for predicting ophthalmopathy progression. Also, most clonotypes expanded in the thyroid above 0.001 frequency appeared in blood.

Hyperthyroidism was new, under 2 months, in patients aged 18 to 65. This clonotype showed up just once. Its target is not known. This TCR was sampled from an adult man with Graves' hyperthyroidism. What was sequenced was peripheral blood or thyroid tissue (not recorded which). The J gene is TRBJ2-5, the V gene TRBV10-3; 7 bases are shared with TRBD1. CDR3 sequence: CAISEVASGGGETQYF. CDR3 bases: TGTGCCATCAGTGAGGTGGCGTCAGGGGGTGGAGAGACCCAGTACTTC.